A single sample is the source of the 27 T cell receptor beta chains below, sequenced in a study of cytomegalovirus exposure and HLA in healthy donors. The PCR had 60 Vbeta and 13 Jbeta primers. The data were produced by immunoSEQ multiplex PCR, yet TCRdb's version contains in-frame clones alone and is incomplete. The repertoire has some 94,000 clones, roughly 70% of them found once; the top ten carry approximately 2.9%. Sequenced sample: PBMCs. Source of these receptors: a middle-aged man in good health and CMV-seronegative.

V and J are TRBV10-3 and TRBJ2-7, with 12 bases identical to TRBD2. The CDR3 contains 14 residues. V shed 6 bases, J shed 5 bases, and the junction held 5 bases outside the gene matches. In germline, CDR1 is ENHRY, CDR2 SYGVKD. CDR3 loop: CAISPGLAGHEQYV. In DNA, the CDR3 is TGTGCCATCAGCCCGGGACTAGCGGGCCACGAGCAGTACGTC.

The chain's CDR3 is CAISGGTGYGYTF. CDR3 nucleotide sequence: TGTGCCATCAGTGGGGGGACAGGGTATGGCTACACCTTC. The V call is TRBV10-3, the J call TRBJ1-2; 9 bases map to TRBD1. The CDR3 covers 13 residues. J was trimmed by 5 bases and V by 4 bases; bases with no gene match: 2. Germline V gene sequence: CDR1 ENHRY, CDR2 SYGVKD.

The J gene is TRBJ1-1, the V gene TRBV6-1; 10 positions agree with TRBD1. V lost 2 bases and J lost 5; bases outside the gene matches: 8. The CDR3 sequence is 16 residues long. Germline V gives CDR1 MNHNS, CDR2 SASEGT. The CDR3 loop is CASSEHLGTGDTEAFF. DNA of the CDR3: TGTGCCAGCAGTGAACACCTTGGGACAGGGGATACTGAAGCTTTCTTT.

This sequence joins TRBV4-2 and TRBJ1-4, with unresolved D. With 6 bases removed from V and 3 bases from J, the gap between germline ends came to 14 bases. Germline V lookup: CDR1 LGHNA, CDR2 YNFKEQ. The CDR3 covers 15 residues. The CDR3 loop reads CASRFWEGSNEKLFF. The CDR3 bases are TGTGCCAGCAGGTTTTGGGAGGGTTCTAATGAAAAACTGTTTTTT.

This clone was observed once. The rearrangement links TRBV7-2 to TRBJ1-1; TRBD1 might be the D (6 bases). The CDR3 totals 15 residues. From germline, CDR1 is SGHTA and CDR2 FQGNSA. Trimming removed 5 bases from V and 0 bases from J, with 13 bases in between. The CDR3 DNA sequence: TGTGCCAGCAGCCAGGGGTCCTTATTGAACACTGAAGCTTTCTTT. This sequence encodes CASSQGSLLNTEAFF. The full variable domain, its missing parts supplied by reference TRBV7-2 and TRBJ1-1, is GAGVSQSPSNKVTEKGKDVELRCDPISGHTALYWYRQSLGQGLEFLIYFQGNSAPDKSGLPSDRFSAERTGGSVSTLTIQRTQQEDSAVYLCASSQGSLLNTEAFFGQGTRLTVV.

This CDR3 reads CASSLWTGQGEKLFF. In DNA, the CDR3 is TGTGCCAGCAGCCTCTGGACAGGACAAGGTGAAAAACTGTTTTTT. This chain links TRBV7-6 with TRBJ1-4, with TRBD1 identical over 7 bases. The CDR3 length is 15 residues. V was pared by 5 bases and J by 7 bases, with 10 bases of the junction left unmatched. Per germline, CDR1 SGHVS and CDR2 FNYEAQ.

The chain recombines TRBV4-3 with TRBJ1-4; 7 positions agree with TRBD1. Trimming cost V 1 base and J 5 bases; bases outside gene matches: 10. From germline, CDR1 is LGHNA and CDR2 YSLEER. This CDR3 spans 17 amino acids. The CDR3 region is CASSQGYRGGRNEKLFF. CDR3 bases: TGCGCCAGCAGCCAAGGTTATAGAGGGGGCAGGAATGAAAAACTGTTTTTT.

The rearrangement links TRBV28 to TRBJ2-2; 11 bases align to TRBD2. CDR1 is MDHEN and CDR2 is SYDVKM in the germline V gene. The CDR3 spans 15 residues. The CDR3 is CGATSGALNTGELFF. In DNA, the CDR3 is TGTGGTGCGACTAGCGGGGCCCTGAACACCGGGGAGCTGTTTTTT.

Of note for this clone: Other DNA sequences in this specimen translate into the identical CDR3. The chain links TRBV5-1 to TRBJ1-1, with D unclear. The germline V and J ends were trimmed by 0 bases and 5 bases, with 11 bases remaining between them. CDR3 length: 14 residues. The germline V gene encodes CDR1 SGHRS and CDR2 YFSETQ. The CDR3 region is CASSLEDSGTEAFF. The CDR3 DNA is TGCGCCAGCAGCTTGGAGGACTCCGGGACTGAAGCTTTCTTT. Drawing the rest from reference TRBV5-1 and TRBJ1-1, the complete variable domain is KAGVTQTPRYLIKTRGQQVTLSCSPISGHRSVSWYQQTPGQGLQFLFEYFSETQRNKGNFPGRFSGRQFSNSRSEMNVSTLELGDSALYLCASSLEDSGTEAFFGQGTRLTVV.

This clone was seen only once. This rearrangement joins TRBV20-1 to TRBJ1-1; D possibly corresponds to TRBD1 (5 bases). The CDR3 consists of 11 residues. Germline V gene data show CDR1 as DFQATT and CDR2 as SNEGSKA (reference sequence). V lost 3 bases to trimming and J lost 5 bases, with 7 bases between them. The CDR3 is CSASGGTEAFF. DNA of the CDR3: TGCAGTGCTAGTGGGGGGACTGAAGCTTTCTTT.

V is TRBV5-1 and J is TRBJ1-6; 8 bases line up with TRBD1. The CDR3 has 16 amino acids. V lost 4 bases, J lost 6 bases, and 9 bases stayed unmatched. CDR1 and CDR2 (germline): SGHRS, YFSETQ. In DNA, the CDR3 is TGCGCCAGCAGCCCTAAACAGGGGGTGGCTAATTCACCCCTCCACTTT. Translation gives CASSPKQGVANSPLHF.

The chain links TRBV9 to TRBJ1-2; 10 bases are a match to TRBD1. V lost 0 bases, J lost 8 bases, and 7 bases stayed unmatched. The CDR3 has 15 amino acids. The germline V gene encodes CDR1 SGDLS and CDR2 YYNGEE. The CDR3 DNA sequence: TGTGCCAGCAGCGTAGGACAGGGGGCATCTGGAGGCTACACCTTC. It codes for CASSVGQGASGGYTF.

This clone was counted between two and nine times. The V and J genes are TRBV10-3 and TRBJ2-2; 7 bases match TRBD1. The germline V gene has CDR1 ENHRY and CDR2 SYGVKD. This CDR3 region has 14 residues. V shed 6 bases, J shed 5 bases, and the junction held 6 bases outside the gene matches. The CDR3 nucleotides read TGTGCCATCAGCGACAGGGTAGGGACCGGGGAGCTGTTTTTT. Its translation: CAISDRVGTGELFF.

The chain links TRBV4-3 to TRBJ2-7; D is uncertain. CDR1 and CDR2 (germline): LGHNA, YSLEER. This CDR3 has 13 residues. V was cut by 1 base and J by 6 bases, with 10 bases left in between. CDR3 DNA sequence: TGCGCCAGCAGCCAAGGGCAGGAAAGCGAGCAGTACTTC. Its translation: CASSQGQESEQYF.

The CDR3 here is CASSLWDRANIQYF. CDR3 DNA: TGTGCCAGCAGCTTATGGGACAGGGCGAACATTCAGTACTTC. The J gene is TRBJ2-4, the V gene TRBV13; 9 nucleotides agree with TRBD1. CDR1 and CDR2 (germline): PRHDT, FYEKMQ (reference sequence). The length of the CDR3 is 14 residues. Trimming took 2 bases from V and 7 from J; bases not matched to a gene: 3.

The CDR3 DNA sequence: TGCGCCAGCAGCTTTCAGCGGGGGCCCTACGAGCAGTACTTC. It encodes CASSFQRGPYEQYF. The chain uses TRBV5-1 and TRBJ2-7, with 8 bases that match TRBD2. V trimming: 2 bases; J trimming: 2 bases; junction bases outside the gene matches: 3. Germline values: CDR1 SGHRS, CDR2 YFSETQ. The CDR3 loop spans 14 amino acids.

V is TRBV28 and J is TRBJ2-7, with 12 bases lining up with TRBD2. With 3 bases clipped from V and 4 bases from J, the junction kept 10 bases outside the gene matches. The CDR3 is 17 amino acids. Germline-derived CDR1 and CDR2 are MDHEN and SYDVKM. CDR3 loop: CASSFRPGLAGGYEQYF. The CDR3 bases are TGTGCCAGCAGTTTCCGCCCGGGCCTAGCGGGGGGGTACGAGCAGTACTTC. The whole variable domain, remainder taken from reference TRBV28 and TRBJ2-7, is DVKVTQSSRYLVKRTGEKVFLECVQDMDHENMFWYRQDPGLGLRLIYFSYDVKMKEKGDIPEGYSVSREKKERFSLILESASTNQTSMYLCASSFRPGLAGGYEQYFGPGTRLTVT.

The chain has TRBV5-5 and TRBJ2-3, with D tentatively TRBD2 (6 bases). Trimming removed 4 bases at V and 0 bases at J, with 15 bases between. The length of the CDR3 is 16 residues. Germline V gene lookup returns CDR1 SGHKS and CDR2 YYEKEE (reference sequence). CDR3 sequence (DNA): TGTGCCAGCAGCCCTTATGTCGGGAGAAGCACAGATACGCAGTATTTT. It encodes CASSPYVGRSTDTQYF. The whole variable domain, remainder taken from reference TRBV5-5 and TRBJ2-3, is DAGVTQSPTHLIKTRGQQVTLRCSPISGHKSVSWYQQVLGQGPQFIFQYYEKEERGRGNFPDRFSARQFPNYSSELNVNALLLGDSALYLCASSPYVGRSTDTQYFGPGTRLTVL.

This rearrangement joins TRBV7-2 to TRBJ2-7; tentative D call: TRBD1 (5 bases). The CDR3 totals 16 residues. Germline CDR1 reads SGHTA; CDR2 reads FQGNSA. Trimming stripped 2 bases from V and 2 bases from J, with 16 bases between. CDR3 sequence (DNA): TGTGCCAGCAGCTTATGGGGCGGCAAGTCCCCCTACGAGCAGTACGTC. Its translation: CASSLWGGKSPYEQYV.

This clone was counted between two and nine times. The J gene is TRBJ1-2, the V gene TRBV10-3; D is uncertain. V was shortened by 2 bases and J by 0 bases, with 7 bases between the two germline ends. The CDR3 consists of 14 residues. From germline, CDR1 is ENHRY and CDR2 SYGVKD. DNA of the CDR3: TGTGCCATCAGTGAGCGAAGAGCTAACTATGGCTACACCTTC. Translating it yields CAISERRANYGYTF.

This clone was counted a single time. This sequence joins TRBV11-2 and TRBJ1-2, with 9 positions matching TRBD1. Germline CDR1 is SGHAT and CDR2 is FQNNGV. The CDR3 is 13 residues long. V shed 2 bases, J shed 7 bases, and the junction held 2 bases outside the gene matches. The CDR3 loop reads CASSLTTGGGYTF. In nucleotides, the CDR3 is TGTGCCAGCAGCTTAACGACAGGGGGTGGCTACACCTTC.

The chain is built from TRBV5-1 and TRBJ2-5, with TRBD1 matching 8 bases. The CDR3 contains 15 residues. Germline CDR1 reads SGHRS; CDR2 reads YFSETQ. Trimming cost V 2 bases and J 5 bases; bases outside gene matches: 8. Written as DNA, the CDR3 is TGCGCCAGCAGCTTTCAAACAGGGGGGCGGGAGACCCAGTACTTC. Its protein is CASSFQTGGRETQYF.

This clone showed up just a few times. The chain recombines TRBV4-3 with TRBJ2-2; tentatively, D is TRBD1 (6 bases). There are 17 residues in the CDR3. V dropped 1 base and J dropped 3 bases, with 15 bases sitting between them. The V gene's germline CDR1 is LGHNA and CDR2 YSLEER. The CDR3 DNA follows: TGCGCCAGCAGCCAAGGAGCACCGGGACACTACACCGGGGAGCTGTTTTTT. Residues: CASSQGAPGHYTGELFF.

There are a few counts of this clone. The chain uses TRBV5-1 and TRBJ2-2; 9 positions match TRBD1. CDR3 length equals 17 residues. Per the germline V gene, CDR1 is SGHRS and CDR2 is YFSETQ. The junction had 7 bases not matched to a gene; V was cut back by 0 bases and J by 4 bases. CDR3 region: CASSLVYRGRGTGELFF. CDR3 sequence (DNA): TGCGCCAGCAGCTTGGTGTACAGGGGGCGCGGCACCGGGGAGCTGTTTTTT. Looking up the rest from reference TRBV5-1 and TRBJ2-2 gives the full variable domain: KAGVTQTPRYLIKTRGQQVTLSCSPISGHRSVSWYQQTPGQGLQFLFEYFSETQRNKGNFPGRFSGRQFSNSRSEMNVSTLELGDSALYLCASSLVYRGRGTGELFFGEGSRLTVL.

Comments on this clone: Here the CDR3 omits its conserved ending phenylalanine or tryptophan, so a read error is the likely source. CDR3 DNA sequence: TGTGCCAGCAGTCGTAGCGGGGTCTTGGGTACGCAGTATGTT. This codes for CASSRSGVLGTQYV. V and J are TRBV6-6 and TRBJ2-3; 8 positions match TRBD2. Germline CDR1 MNHNY, CDR2 SVGAGI (reference sequence). J was trimmed by 8 bases and V by 5 bases; bases with no gene match: 9. The CDR3 runs to 14 residues.

This sequence joins TRBV6-6 and TRBJ1-1; D possibly corresponds to TRBD1 (5 bases). V lost 2 bases and J lost 1, with 8 bases in between. The CDR3 runs to 14 residues. CDR1 and CDR2 (germline): MNHNY, SVGAGI (reference sequence). The DNA for the CDR3 is TGTGCCAGCAGTTACAAGACAGCGAACACTGAAGCTTTCTTT. It encodes CASSYKTANTEAFF.

J is TRBJ2-5 and V is TRBV6-6; D is unresolved. From germline, CDR1 is MNHNY and CDR2 SVGAGI (reference sequence). This CDR3 contains 14 residues. Trimming removed 5 bases at V and 0 bases at J, with 10 bases between. DNA for the CDR3: TGTGCCAGCAGTGGCTCTTGGTACCAAGAGACCCAGTACTTC. Its protein product is CASSGSWYQETQYF.